This T cell receptor (beta chain) comes out of a study of neurological immune-mediated disorders. This clonotype was detected ten times or more. The antigen is undetermined. The germline gives CDR1 SEHNR, CDR2 FQNEAQ (reference sequence). With 5 bases removed from V and 13 bases from J, the gap between germline ends came to 17 bases. This CDR3 spans 13 amino acids. Study observations and caveats: CDR3 amino acid sequences found in expanded clones were never shared across subjects, suggesting private repertoires in all groups. HTLV-1-associated myelopathy had the most TCR clonal expansion, whereas multiple sclerosis had the least (lower than in healthy controls).

Synthesis of cDNA used 5'RACE (with 10-nucleotide random UMIs). From 15-18 subjects, over 190 million TCR-beta sequences were obtained in each sequencing run. MiXCR, applied by TCRdb to the 5' RACE reads, yields one record per CDR3 protein. This sample has approximately 37,000 distinct CDR3 sequences, with roughly an eighth found just once. The J gene is TRBJ1-4, the V gene TRBV7-9; the D gene is possibly TRBD1 (6 bases). The receptor was derived from a woman aged 45-65 years with HTLV-1-associated myelopathy (HAM/TSP). The source material was PBMCs. CDR3 sequence reads: CASSPGAGYRLFF. The CDR3 coding sequence is TGTGCCAGCAGCCCAGGGGCCGGTTACAGACTGTTTTTT.